This TCR beta chain was retrieved from a study of technical replicates of blood from several donors. This clone was counted a single time. Measured with immunoSEQ multiplex PCR; TCRdb has only the in-frame clones, and not every one. This sample carries about 100,000 clones, approximately 95% of them seen once, and the ten largest clones take roughly 0.2%. V was cut by 0 bases and J by 14 bases, with 16 bases left in between. Germline CDR1 reads GTSNPN; CDR2 reads SVGIG (reference sequence). CDR3 length: 12 amino acids. The chain is built from TRBV30 and TRBJ2-5; possibly TRBD2 for D (6 bases). The sequencing input was T cells isolated from PBMCs. The sequence came from a human donor in good health. DNA for the CDR3: TGTGCCTGGAGTGTTGGGCGGGACCTGCCTTACTTC. Translated, it gives CAWSVGRDLPYF.